The 21 T cell receptor beta chains given below trace back to one sample, sequenced in a study of OX40 agonist ivuxolimab in advanced cancers. Method: immunoSEQ multiplex PCR; TCRdb's copy keeps in-frame clones and lacks some. Of 65,000 to 90,000 clones in the sample, roughly 90% are singletons; the top ten hold 10%. The starting material was CD4+ or CD8+ T cells sorted from blood, obtained in a trial of the OX40 agonist ivuxolimab. These receptor sequences come from an adult with an advanced solid tumor such as melanoma, head and neck, liver or kidney cancer.

The sample holds one count of this clone. This chain links TRBV27 with TRBJ2-5, with D uncertain. The germline V gene has CDR1 MNHEY and CDR2 SMNVEV (reference sequence). V lost 5 bases to trimming and J lost 3 bases, with 13 bases between them. The CDR3 sequence is 14 residues long. In DNA, the CDR3 is TGTGCCAGCAGTCCTCGCGGACCAAAAGAGACCCAGTACTTC. As protein: CASSPRGPKETQYF.

This clone was seen more than once but under ten times. This chain uses TRBV6-5 with TRBJ1-5; D is unclear. CDR1 and CDR2 (germline): MNHEY, SVGAGI. The CDR3 runs 15 residues. V gave up 2 bases and J gave up 2 bases, with 10 bases separating them. This CDR3 reads CASSYGLNGNQPQHF. For the CDR3, the DNA is TGTGCCAGCAGTTACGGGCTAAACGGCAATCAGCCCCAGCATTTT.

CDR3 region: CASGPRRSRTGAYEQYF. DNA of the CDR3: TGTGCCAGCGGCCCCCGAAGGAGCCGAACAGGGGCCTACGAGCAGTACTTC. The chain is built from TRBV27 and TRBJ2-7; 7 nucleotides agree with TRBD1. V lost 8 bases and J lost 2; bases outside the gene matches: 18. Germline values: CDR1 MNHEY, CDR2 SMNVEV (reference sequence). This CDR3 is 17 amino acids long.

CDR3 DNA: TGTGCCAGCAGCTTGGGCGGGGGCCGGGCGGGCGAGCAGTACTTC. It encodes CASSLGGGRAGEQYF. The chain combines TRBV5-6 with TRBJ2-7, with D maybe TRBD2 (7 bases). The CDR3 sequence is 15 residues long. With 0 bases removed from V and 6 bases from J, the gap between germline ends came to 16 bases. Germline CDR1 SGHDT, CDR2 YYEEEE. Using reference TRBV5-6 and TRBJ2-7 for the parts outside the CDR3, the full variable domain is DAGVTQSPTHLIKTRGQQVTLRCSPKSGHDTVSWYQQALGQGPQFIFQYYEEEERQRGNFPDRFSGHQFPNYSSELNVNALLLGDSALYLCASSLGGGRAGEQYFGPGTRLTVT.

The genes are TRBV13 and TRBJ2-7; the D gene is possibly TRBD1 (5 bases). The CDR3 is 13 amino acids. Trimming removed 5 bases from V and 3 bases from J, with 11 bases in between. Germline V gene data show CDR1 as PRHDT and CDR2 as FYEKMQ (reference sequence). The CDR3 loop reads CASSPPDSYEQYF. The CDR3 coding sequence is TGTGCCAGCAGCCCCCCTGACAGCTACGAGCAGTACTTC.

The chain joins TRBV19 to TRBJ2-5; weak D call: TRBD1 (5 bases). The length of the CDR3 is 14 residues. Germline assignment: CDR1 LNHDA and CDR2 SQIVND (reference sequence). V was trimmed by 2 bases and J by 2 bases, leaving 9 bases between them. This chain's CDR3 is CASSIRGFQETQYF. The DNA for the CDR3 is TGTGCCAGTAGTATAAGGGGATTTCAAGAGACCCAGTACTTC.

The chain joins TRBV7-6 to TRBJ2-7, with 12 bases lining up with TRBD2. The CDR3 is 15 amino acids. With V trimmed by 5 bases and J by 4 bases, 6 bases remained unmatched. Per germline, CDR1 SGHVS and CDR2 FNYEAQ. The CDR3: CASSPSSGGAYEQYF. CDR3 nucleotides: TGTGCCAGCAGCCCTTCTAGCGGGGGGGCGTACGAGCAGTACTTC.

The rearrangement links TRBV30 to TRBJ2-7; D is possibly TRBD1 (6 bases). The CDR3 is 14 residues long. V lost 2 bases, J lost 5 bases, and 16 bases lay in between. Germline V gene lookup returns CDR1 GTSNPN and CDR2 SVGIG (reference sequence). CDR3 DNA: TGTGCCTGGAGTTCAGGGGTACAGCCCAACGAGCAGTACTTC. Protein product: CAWSSGVQPNEQYF.

J is TRBJ2-3 and V is TRBV6-5, with no clear D. Trimming shortened V by 6 bases and J by 2 bases, and 9 bases separated the two germline ends. The CDR3 runs to 13 residues. Germline V gene sequence: CDR1 MNHEY, CDR2 SVGAGI. Here the CDR3 reads CASRFTITDTQYF. The CDR3 DNA is TGTGCCAGCAGATTCACGATCACAGATACGCAGTATTTT.

This clone occurred a few times. The chain joins TRBV9 to TRBJ1-6, with D perhaps matching TRBD1 (5 bases). This CDR3 spans 14 amino acids. Germline lookup yields CDR1 SGDLS and CDR2 YYNGEE. V shed 3 bases and J shed 10 bases, with 14 bases lying between them. CDR3: CASSAWDGGSPLHF. The CDR3, as DNA: TGTGCCAGCAGCGCCTGGGACGGTGGCTCACCCCTCCACTTT.

The chain uses TRBV27 and TRBJ2-1; TRBD1 aligns across 9 bases. Germline V CDR1 and CDR2: MNHEY, SMNVEV (reference sequence). The CDR3 has 16 residues. Trimming cost V 2 bases and J 8 bases; bases outside gene matches: 10. The CDR3 reads CASSLIVGTGLHEQFF. The CDR3 region has the DNA TGTGCCAGCAGTTTAATTGTCGGGACAGGGCTACATGAGCAGTTCTTC.

The rearrangement joins TRBV7-9 to TRBJ2-1; 15 nucleotides line up with TRBD2. V was clipped by 4 bases and J by 0 bases; unmatched bases: 4. This CDR3 contains 18 residues. CDR1 and CDR2 (germline): SEHNR, FQNEAQ (reference sequence). The CDR3 sequence: CASSSGLAGGRSYNEQFF. The DNA for the CDR3 is TGTGCCAGCAGCTCGGGACTAGCGGGGGGCCGCTCCTACAATGAGCAGTTCTTC.

The chain uses TRBV7-6 and TRBJ2-2; D may be TRBD1 or TRBD2 (5 bases each). The CDR3 runs 13 residues. CDR1 is SGHVS, CDR2 FNYEAQ, per germline. CDR3 loop: CGAGAISHGELFF. The CDR3 region has the DNA TGTGGGGCCGGGGCCATTTCCCACGGGGAGCTGTTTTTT. Using reference TRBV7-6 and TRBJ2-2 for the parts outside the CDR3, the full variable domain is GAGVSQSPRYKVTKRGQDVALRCDPISGHVSLYWYRQALGQGPEFLTYFNYEAQQDKSGLPNDRFSAERPEGSISTLTIQRTEQRDSAMYRCGAGAISHGELFFGEGSRLTVL.

The genes are TRBV6-5 and TRBJ2-7; D is uncertain. Per germline, CDR1 MNHEY and CDR2 SVGAGI. Deletions cut 4 bases from V and 6 bases from J, with 7 bases between. This CDR3 region has 11 residues. CDR3 in amino acids: CASSFSGEQYF. The CDR3 bases are TGTGCCAGCAGTTTCTCGGGCGAGCAGTACTTC.

The CDR3 reads CASSYSGQGNTEAFF. CDR3 coding DNA: TGTGCCAGCAGTTACTCGGGACAGGGGAACACTGAAGCTTTCTTT. The chain links TRBV6-5 to TRBJ1-1; 9 bases agree with TRBD1. The CDR3 is 15 residues long. The V and J ends lost 0 bases and 1 base, in that order; junction bases with no gene match: 0. The germline V gene encodes CDR1 MNHEY and CDR2 SVGAGI.

This chain joins TRBV9 and TRBJ1-1, with D unclear. Germline V gives CDR1 SGDLS, CDR2 YYNGEE. Trimming left V 0 bases short and J 8 bases short, with 11 bases between. The CDR3 is 13 residues long. This chain's CDR3 is CASSVGTGTEAFF. The CDR3 nucleotides read TGTGCCAGCAGCGTAGGAACTGGAACAGAAGCTTTCTTT.

The chain couples TRBV7-8 to TRBJ1-4; D not resolved. Germline values: CDR1 SGHVS, CDR2 FQNEAQ. The CDR3 spans 15 residues. V lost 1 base and J lost 0, with 6 bases in between. The CDR3 DNA reads TGTGCCAGCAGCTTAGTTCCTGCAACTAATGAAAAACTGTTTTTT. This gives the protein CASSLVPATNEKLFF.

The chain links TRBV7-9 to TRBJ1-6; no reliable D call. V lost 0 bases to trimming and J lost 9 bases, with 3 bases between them. There are 12 residues in the CDR3. Germline V lookup: CDR1 SEHNR, CDR2 FQNEAQ (reference sequence). Here the CDR3 reads CASSLASSPLHF. Written as DNA, the CDR3 is TGTGCCAGCAGCTTAGCCAGTTCACCCCTCCACTTT.

The V call is TRBV27, the J call TRBJ1-5; 7 positions match TRBD1. Germline V lookup: CDR1 MNHEY, CDR2 SMNVEV (reference sequence). V lost 1 base, J lost 3 bases, and 9 bases stayed unmatched. This CDR3 is built from 17 residues. The CDR3 nucleotides read TGTGCCAGCAGTTTATTTTCTAACAGGGGAACCAATCAGCCCCAGCATTTT. This encodes CASSLFSNRGTNQPQHF.

The V call is TRBV19, the J call TRBJ1-5; 7 nucleotides agree with TRBD1. The CDR3 contains 16 residues. The ends lost 11 bases at V and 0 bases at J; junction bases unmatched: 13. Per germline, CDR1 LNHDA and CDR2 SQIVND (reference sequence). CDR3: CAAKRDRGDSNQPQHF. The DNA for the CDR3 is TGTGCCGCAAAGAGGGACAGAGGGGATAGCAATCAGCCCCAGCATTTT.

The chain combines TRBV5-1 with TRBJ2-3; 7 bases line up with TRBD1. The CDR3 is 16 amino acids. J was trimmed by 4 bases and V by 1 base; bases with no gene match: 9. Germline V gene lookup returns CDR1 SGHRS and CDR2 YFSETQ. The CDR3 reads CASSLPLEGGADTQYF. CDR3 coding DNA: TGCGCCAGCAGCTTGCCCTTGGAAGGGGGCGCAGATACGCAGTATTTT.